This T cell receptor (beta chain) was identified in a study of T cells after yellow fever vaccination. The study, taken as a whole, reports: The booster saw the reappearance of most primary-vaccination clones (approximately 96% CD4, about 90% CD8).

About this clonotype itself: The target antigen is unknown.

Germline V gene data show CDR1 as MNHEY and CDR2 as SVGEGT. Trimming at V came to 8 bases and at J to 10 bases, leaving 14 bases not matched to a gene. The CDR3 length is 14 residues. TCRdb re-called the 5' RACE reads through MiXCR, storing one row per CDR3 protein. The profile shows approximately 510,000 distinct CDR3 sequences, less than 25% of them singletons. The J gene is TRBJ2-1, the V gene TRBV6-2 or TRBV6-3, with 7 bases matching TRBD1. The starting material was PBMCs, obtained 21 days after the first yellow fever vaccination. The TCR was taken from a man aged 18 to 30 who received the YFV17D yellow fever vaccine. The CDR3 DNA sequence: TGTGCCAGCGTCCCTGGGGACCCCAGGGGGGAGCAGTTCTTC. It yields the protein CASVPGDPRGEQFF.